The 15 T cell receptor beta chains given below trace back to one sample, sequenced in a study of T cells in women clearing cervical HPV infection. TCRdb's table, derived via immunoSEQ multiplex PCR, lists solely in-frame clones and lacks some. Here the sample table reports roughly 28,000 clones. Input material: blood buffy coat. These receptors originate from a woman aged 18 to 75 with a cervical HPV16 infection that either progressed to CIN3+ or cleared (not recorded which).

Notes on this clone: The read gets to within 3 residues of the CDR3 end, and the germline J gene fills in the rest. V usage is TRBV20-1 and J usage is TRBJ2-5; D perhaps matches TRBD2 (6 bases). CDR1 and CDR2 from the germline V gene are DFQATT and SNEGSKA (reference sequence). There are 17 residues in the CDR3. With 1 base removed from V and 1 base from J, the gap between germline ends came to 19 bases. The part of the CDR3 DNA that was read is TGCAGTGCTAGAGTGGAGACTAGTTATTCACCCCAAGAGACC. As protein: CSARVETSYSPQET. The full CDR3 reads CSARVETSYSPQETQYF.

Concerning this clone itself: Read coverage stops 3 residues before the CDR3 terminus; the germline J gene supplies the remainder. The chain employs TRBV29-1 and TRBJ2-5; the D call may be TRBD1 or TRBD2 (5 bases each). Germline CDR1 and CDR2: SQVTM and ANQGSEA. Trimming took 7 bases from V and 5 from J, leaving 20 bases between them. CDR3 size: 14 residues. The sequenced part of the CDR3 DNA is TGCAGCGGAAGAGGGGCTCAGGGTATGGAGACC. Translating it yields CSGRGAQGMET. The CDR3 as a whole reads CSGRGAQGMETQYF.

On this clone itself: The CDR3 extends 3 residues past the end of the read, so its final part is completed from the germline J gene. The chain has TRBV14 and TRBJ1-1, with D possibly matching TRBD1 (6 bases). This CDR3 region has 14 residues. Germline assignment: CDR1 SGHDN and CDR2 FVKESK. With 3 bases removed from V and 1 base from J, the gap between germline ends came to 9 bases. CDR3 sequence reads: CASSQRGKNTEAFF. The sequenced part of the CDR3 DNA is TGTGCCAGCAGCCAGAGGGGGAAGAACACTGAA.

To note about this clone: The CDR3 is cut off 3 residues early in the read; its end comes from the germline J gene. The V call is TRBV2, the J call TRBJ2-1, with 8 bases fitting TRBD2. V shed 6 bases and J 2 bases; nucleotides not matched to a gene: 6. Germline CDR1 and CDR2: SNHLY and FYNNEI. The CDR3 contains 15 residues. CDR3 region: CASRTAGGPYNEQFF. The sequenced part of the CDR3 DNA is TGTGCCAGCAGAACTGCGGGAGGCCCCTACAATGAG.

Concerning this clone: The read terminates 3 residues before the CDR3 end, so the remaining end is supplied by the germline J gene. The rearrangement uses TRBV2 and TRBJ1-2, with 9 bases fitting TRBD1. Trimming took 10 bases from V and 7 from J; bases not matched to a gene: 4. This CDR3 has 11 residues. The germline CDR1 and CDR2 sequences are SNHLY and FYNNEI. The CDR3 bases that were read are TGTGCCACCCTACAGGGGGCTGGC. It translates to CATLQGAG. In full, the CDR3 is CATLQGAGYTF.

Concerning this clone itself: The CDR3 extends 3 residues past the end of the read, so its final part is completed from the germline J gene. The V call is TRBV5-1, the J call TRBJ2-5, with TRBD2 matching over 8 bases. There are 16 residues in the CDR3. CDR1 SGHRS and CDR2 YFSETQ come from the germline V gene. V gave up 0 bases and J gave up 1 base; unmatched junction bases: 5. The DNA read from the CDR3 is TGCGCCAGCAGCTTGGTCAGCGGGGGCCCCCAAGAGACC. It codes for CASSLVSGGPQET. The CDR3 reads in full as CASSLVSGGPQETQYF.

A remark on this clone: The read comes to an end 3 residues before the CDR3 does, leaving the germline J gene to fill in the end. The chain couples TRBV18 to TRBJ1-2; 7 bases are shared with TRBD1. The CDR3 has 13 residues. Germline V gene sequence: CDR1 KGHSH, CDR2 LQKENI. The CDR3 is CASSPRQGYGYTF. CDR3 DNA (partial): TGTGCCAGCTCACCTAGACAGGGTTACGGG.

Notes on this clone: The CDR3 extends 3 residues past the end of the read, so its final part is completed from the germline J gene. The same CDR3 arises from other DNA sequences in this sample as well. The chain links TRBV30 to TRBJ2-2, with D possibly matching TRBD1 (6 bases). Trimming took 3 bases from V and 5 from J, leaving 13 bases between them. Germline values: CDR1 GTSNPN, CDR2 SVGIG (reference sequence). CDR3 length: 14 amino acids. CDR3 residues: CAWRGQGSTGELFF. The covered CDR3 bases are TGTGCCTGGAGGGGGCAGGGGTCTACCGGGGAG.

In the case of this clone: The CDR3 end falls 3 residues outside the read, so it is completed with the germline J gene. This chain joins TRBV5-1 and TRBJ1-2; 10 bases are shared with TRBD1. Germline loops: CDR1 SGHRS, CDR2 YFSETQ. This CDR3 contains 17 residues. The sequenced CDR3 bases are TGCGCCAGCAGTTCAGGGACAGGGGCCCCACTAGGAGTTCGC. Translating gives CASSSGTGAPLGVR. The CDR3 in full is CASSSGTGAPLGVRYTF.

CDR3: CASSPTLTPNGAGDSPLHF. Incomplete CDR3 DNA: TGTGCCAGCTCACCTACCTTGACCCCAAACGGGGCAGGGGACTCACCC. The V call is TRBV18, the J call TRBJ1-6; D possibly corresponds to TRBD1 (6 bases). The sequence runs out 3 residues before the end of the CDR3; the remainder is reconstructed from the germline J gene. Trimming cost V 3 bases and J 10 bases, with 28 bases left between them. The CDR3 runs to 19 residues. CDR1 and CDR2 from the germline V gene are KGHSH and LQKENI.

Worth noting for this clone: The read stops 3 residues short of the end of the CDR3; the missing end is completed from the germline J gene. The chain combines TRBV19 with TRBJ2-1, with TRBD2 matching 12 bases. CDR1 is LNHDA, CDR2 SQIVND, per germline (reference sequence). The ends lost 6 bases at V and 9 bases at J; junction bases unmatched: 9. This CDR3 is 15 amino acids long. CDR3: CASRATSGRRGEQFF. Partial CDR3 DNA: TGTGCCAGTAGAGCGACTAGCGGGAGACGGGGTGAG.

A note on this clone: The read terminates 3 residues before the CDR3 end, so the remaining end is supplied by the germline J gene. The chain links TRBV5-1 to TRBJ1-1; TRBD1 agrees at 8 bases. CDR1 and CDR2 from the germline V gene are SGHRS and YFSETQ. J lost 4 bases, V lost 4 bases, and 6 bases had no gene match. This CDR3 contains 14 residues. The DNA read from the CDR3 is TGCGCCAGCAGCGCGACAGGGGAGGTCACTGAA. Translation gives CASSATGEVTE. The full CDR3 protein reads CASSATGEVTEAFF.

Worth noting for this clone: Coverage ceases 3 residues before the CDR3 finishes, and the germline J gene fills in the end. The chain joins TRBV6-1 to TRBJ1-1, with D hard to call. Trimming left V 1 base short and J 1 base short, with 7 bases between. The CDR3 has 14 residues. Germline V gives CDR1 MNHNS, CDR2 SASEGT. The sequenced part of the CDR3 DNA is TGTGCCAGCAGTGAAGGAGGCGGGAACACTGAA. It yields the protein CASSEGGGNTE. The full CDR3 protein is CASSEGGGNTEAFF.

Incomplete CDR3 DNA: TGTGCCTGGAGCCCGAATGAAAAA. Translated: CAWSPNEK. The whole CDR3 reads CAWSPNEKLFF. The V call is TRBV30, the J call TRBJ1-4, with D unclear. Read data end 3 residues before the CDR3 end; the end is taken from the germline J gene. The CDR3 loop spans 11 amino acids. V was trimmed by 3 bases and J by 5 bases, leaving 4 bases between them. Germline V lookup: CDR1 GTSNPN, CDR2 SVGIG (reference sequence).

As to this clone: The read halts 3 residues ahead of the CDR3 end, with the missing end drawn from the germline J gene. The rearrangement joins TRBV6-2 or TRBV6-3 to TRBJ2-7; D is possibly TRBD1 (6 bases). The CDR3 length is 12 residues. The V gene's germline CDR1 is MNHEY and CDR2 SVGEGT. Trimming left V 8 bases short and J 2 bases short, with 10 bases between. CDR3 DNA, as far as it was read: TGTGCCAGCCGGGACACAACCTACGAG. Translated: CASRDTTYE. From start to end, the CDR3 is CASRDTTYEQYF.